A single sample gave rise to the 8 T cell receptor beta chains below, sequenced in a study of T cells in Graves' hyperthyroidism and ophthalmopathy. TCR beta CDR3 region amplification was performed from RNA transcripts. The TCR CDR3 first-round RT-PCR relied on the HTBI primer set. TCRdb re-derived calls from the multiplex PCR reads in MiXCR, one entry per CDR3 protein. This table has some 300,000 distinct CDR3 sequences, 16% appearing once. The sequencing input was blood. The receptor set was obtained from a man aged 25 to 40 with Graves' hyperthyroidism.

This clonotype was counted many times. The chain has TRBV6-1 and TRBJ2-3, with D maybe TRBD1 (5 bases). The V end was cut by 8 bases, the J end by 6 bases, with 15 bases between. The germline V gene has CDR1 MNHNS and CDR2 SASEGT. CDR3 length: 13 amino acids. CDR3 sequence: CASGFTQADTQYF. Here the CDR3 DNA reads TGTGCCAGCGGGTTTACACAGGCGGATACGCAGTATTTT.

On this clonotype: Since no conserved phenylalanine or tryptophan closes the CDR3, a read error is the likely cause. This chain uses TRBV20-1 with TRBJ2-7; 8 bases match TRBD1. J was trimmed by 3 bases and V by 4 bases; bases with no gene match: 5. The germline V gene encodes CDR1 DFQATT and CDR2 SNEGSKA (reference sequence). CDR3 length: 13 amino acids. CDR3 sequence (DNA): TGCAGTGCTACGGACAGGGAAGACTACGAGCAGTACCTC. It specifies CSATDREDYEQYL.

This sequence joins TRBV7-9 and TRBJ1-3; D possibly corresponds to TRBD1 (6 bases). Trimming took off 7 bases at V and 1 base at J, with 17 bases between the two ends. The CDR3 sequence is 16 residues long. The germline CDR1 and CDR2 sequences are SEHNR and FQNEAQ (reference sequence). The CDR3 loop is CASTSVGGASGNTIYF. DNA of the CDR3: TGTGCCAGCACTTCGGTTGGGGGGGCGTCTGGAAACACCATATATTTT.

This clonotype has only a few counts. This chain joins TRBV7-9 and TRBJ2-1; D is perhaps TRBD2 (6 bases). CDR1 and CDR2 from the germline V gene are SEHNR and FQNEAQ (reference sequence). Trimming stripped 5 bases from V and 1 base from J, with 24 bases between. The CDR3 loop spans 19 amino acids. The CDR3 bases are TGTGCCAGCAGCGGGGAGGCAGGACCGCTAGCCTGGTCCTACAATGAGCAGTTCTTC. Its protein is CASSGEAGPLAWSYNEQFF.

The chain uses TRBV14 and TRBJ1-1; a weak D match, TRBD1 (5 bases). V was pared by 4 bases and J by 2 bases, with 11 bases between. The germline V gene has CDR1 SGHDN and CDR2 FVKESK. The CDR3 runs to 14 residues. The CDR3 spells CASSRIQVNTEAFF. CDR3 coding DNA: TGTGCCAGCAGCCGAATACAGGTTAACACTGAAGCTTTCTTT.

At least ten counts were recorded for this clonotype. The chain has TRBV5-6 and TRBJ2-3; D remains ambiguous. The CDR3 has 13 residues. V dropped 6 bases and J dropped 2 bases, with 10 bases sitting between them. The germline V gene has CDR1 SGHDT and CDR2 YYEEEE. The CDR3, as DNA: TGTGCCAGCACCGCCCCGATCACAGATACGCAGTATTTT. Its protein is CASTAPITDTQYF.

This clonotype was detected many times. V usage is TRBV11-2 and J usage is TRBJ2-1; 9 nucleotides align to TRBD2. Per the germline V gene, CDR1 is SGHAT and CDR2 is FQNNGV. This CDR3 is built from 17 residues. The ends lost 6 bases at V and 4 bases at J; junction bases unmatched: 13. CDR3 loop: CASRISISGGFYNEQFF. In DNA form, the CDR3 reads TGTGCCAGCAGGATATCAATTAGCGGGGGCTTTTACAATGAGCAGTTCTTC.

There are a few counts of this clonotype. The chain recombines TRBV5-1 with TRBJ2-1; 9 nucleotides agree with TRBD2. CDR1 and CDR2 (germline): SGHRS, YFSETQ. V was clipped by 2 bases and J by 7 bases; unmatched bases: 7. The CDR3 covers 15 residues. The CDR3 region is CASSFSGSSENEQFF. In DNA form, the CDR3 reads TGCGCCAGCAGCTTTAGCGGGAGTTCCGAAAATGAGCAGTTCTTC.